The source of this T cell receptor beta chain is a study of blood T cell repertoires in COVID-19. Study details: Symptom resolution, clearance, or two negative PCRs marked donors in Cohort 3 as recovered. T cells, B-cell-depleted T cells, or PBMCs provided the cDNA or gDNA that served as material. Samples of COVID-19 (acute and convalescent) were obtained from the United States, Italy and Spain.

Authors' data handling: Reference gene primer amplification yielded estimated nucleated cell counts. Profiled with immunoSEQ multiplex PCR; TCRdb holds only in-frame clones, not every one. Clonal size and the V and J genes are those of that table, whereas D and trimming came from the DNA. Of 200,000 to 250,000 clones in the sample, 87% were seen once. Between the trimmed V and J ends, which lost 2 bases and 5 bases, there was a span of 12 bases. The CDR3 loop spans 14 amino acids. Germline CDR1 reads SGHTA; CDR2 reads FQGNSA. This chain connects TRBV7-2 to TRBJ1-2; D call uncertain. The sample was PBMCs or T cells enriched from blood (not recorded which). The clonotype originates from a man aged 30-40 years in a cohort exposed to, infected with or recovered from COVID-19 (not recorded which). The CDR3 is CASSLYRDAYGYTF. CDR3 nucleotides: TGTGCCAGCAGCTTATACCGGGATGCATATGGCTACACCTTC.